These 27 T cell receptor beta chains were all obtained from the same sample, sequenced in a study of blood T cell repertoires in COVID-19. Only in-frame clones appear in the TCRdb table, and some are missing; sequencing was by immunoSEQ multiplex PCR. The sample carries more than 250,000 clones, approximately 80% recorded once. Input material: peripheral blood. Receptor source: a human donor in a cohort sampled during active COVID-19.

The DNA for the CDR3 is TGTGCCAGCGGGGAGGGATCAGGGAGACGTCGCTACACCTTC. It yields the protein CASGEGSGRRRYTF. The chain is built from TRBV27 and TRBJ1-2; D is perhaps TRBD1 (5 bases). Germline assignment: CDR1 MNHEY and CDR2 SMNVEV (reference sequence). Trimming cost V 8 bases and J 9 bases, with 22 bases left between them. CDR3 length: 14 residues.

This chain uses TRBV6-1 with TRBJ2-3; 8 bases map to TRBD1. CDR1 and CDR2 (germline): MNHNS, SASEGT. Trimming at V came to 1 base and at J to 2 bases, leaving 8 bases not matched to a gene. The CDR3 sequence is 17 residues long. The CDR3 DNA sequence: TGTGCCAGCAGTGAAGGGTGGGACAGGCGATACACAGATACGCAGTATTTT. This translates into CASSEGWDRRYTDTQYF.

The chain links TRBV5-1 to TRBJ1-6; TRBD1 matches 7 bases. The CDR3 spans 14 residues. Trimming cost V 2 bases and J 8 bases; bases outside gene matches: 4. Germline V gene data show CDR1 as SGHRS and CDR2 as YFSETQ. The CDR3 DNA reads as TGCGCCAGCAGCTTAACAGGGGATGATTCACCCCTCCACTTT. This gives the protein CASSLTGDDSPLHF.

The chain carries TRBV6-5 and TRBJ2-7, with D perhaps TRBD2 (5 bases). Trimming took 6 bases from V and 5 from J, leaving 17 bases between them. The CDR3 loop spans 14 amino acids. Per germline, CDR1 MNHEY and CDR2 SVGAGI. CDR3 protein: CASRGRGNVDEQYF. CDR3 nucleotide sequence: TGTGCCAGCAGGGGTCGGGGTAACGTCGACGAGCAGTACTTC.

The chain links TRBV5-1 to TRBJ2-2; D is perhaps TRBD1 (6 bases). The CDR3 covers 15 residues. Germline V gene lookup returns CDR1 SGHRS and CDR2 YFSETQ. V lost 3 bases and J lost 3, with 12 bases in between. CDR3 nucleotide sequence: TGCGCCAGCAGCTCCCGGGACACTTACACCGGGGAGCTGTTTTTT. This codes for CASSSRDTYTGELFF.

This clone was seen more than once but under ten times. The rearrangement uses TRBV4-1 and TRBJ1-2; unclear D gene. Germline V gives CDR1 MGHRA, CDR2 YSYEKL. Trimming shortened V by 3 bases and J by 3 bases, and 14 bases separated the two germline ends. CDR3 size: 15 residues. The chain's CDR3 is CASSQLSSGYYGYTF. The CDR3 DNA sequence: TGCGCCAGCAGCCAGCTCAGCAGCGGGTACTATGGCTACACCTTC.

The chain couples TRBV6-4 to TRBJ2-1, with TRBD1 matching 8 bases. Germline trimming cut 5 bases from V and 7 bases from J; bases unmatched to any gene: 13. CDR1 is MRHNA, CDR2 SNTAGT, per germline. The CDR3 extends over 16 amino acids. CDR3 in DNA: TGTGCCAGCAGTCAGTTAGGGGGAACAGGGGGGAATGAGCAGTTCTTC. Translated, it gives CASSQLGGTGGNEQFF.

This rearrangement joins TRBV11-2 to TRBJ2-5; D is unclear. Germline lookup yields CDR1 SGHAT and CDR2 FQNNGV. Trimming pared 4 bases from V and 3 bases from J, leaving 9 bases between. The CDR3 runs 13 residues. Written as DNA, the CDR3 is TGTGCCAGCAGCTACTACCGAAAAGAGACCCAGTACTTC. Translating it yields CASSYYRKETQYF.

The chain uses TRBV5-4 and TRBJ1-4; no clear D gene. Trimming stripped 1 base from V and 7 bases from J, with 11 bases between. The CDR3 sequence is 14 residues long. Germline values: CDR1 SGHNT, CDR2 YYREEE (reference sequence). This CDR3 is CASSLFGGGEKLFF. CDR3 coding DNA: TGTGCCAGCAGCTTGTTCGGAGGTGGTGAAAAACTGTTTTTT.

The chain links TRBV21-1 to TRBJ2-2; the table's D call, TRBD2, has no DNA check behind it. TRBV21-1 is a pseudogene segment. The length of the CDR3 is 23 residues. DNA of the CDR3: TGTGCCAGCAGCAAAGCGCCTTATTCAACTTTAGCGGGAGGGAGCCTCGTTTCCGGGGAGCTGTTTTTT. It translates to CASSKAPYSTLAGGSLVSGELFF.

In its sample, this clone was seen once. The rearrangement joins TRBV6-5 to TRBJ2-7, with 7 bases fitting TRBD1. J was trimmed by 4 bases and V by 7 bases; bases with no gene match: 10. The CDR3 has 14 residues. Germline V lookup: CDR1 MNHEY, CDR2 SVGAGI. This CDR3 is CASNRRQGVYEQYF. The CDR3 coding sequence is TGTGCCAGCAATAGAAGACAGGGTGTTTACGAGCAGTACTTC.

The rearrangement links TRBV7-9 to TRBJ2-1; 8 bases agree with TRBD1. CDR3 length: 15 residues. Germline loops: CDR1 SEHNR, CDR2 FQNEAQ (reference sequence). J was trimmed by 4 bases and V by 5 bases; bases with no gene match: 7. The DNA of the CDR3 is TGTGCCAGCAGCCCCGGACAGGGCCGATACAATGAGCAGTTCTTC. Encoded protein: CASSPGQGRYNEQFF.

This clone has only a few counts. The V call is TRBV2, the J call TRBJ2-5; 11 nucleotides agree with TRBD2. This CDR3 spans 15 amino acids. V gave up 4 bases and J gave up 5 bases; unmatched junction bases: 6. Germline CDR1 is SNHLY and CDR2 is FYNNEI. The CDR3 coding sequence is TGTGCCAGCAGTGGCACTAGCGGGAGAGGGGAGACCCAGTACTTC. It codes for CASSGTSGRGETQYF.

The CDR3: CASVGRSNQPQHF. In DNA form, the CDR3 reads TGTGCCAGCGTGGGCAGGAGCAATCAGCCCCAGCATTTT. V gene TRBV28 combines with J gene TRBJ1-5; D is unresolved. The germline V and J ends were trimmed by 8 bases and 1 base, with 9 bases remaining between them. Germline V gene data show CDR1 as MDHEN and CDR2 as SYDVKM. The CDR3 consists of 13 residues.

This chain uses TRBV3-1 (or the pseudogene TRBV3-2) with TRBJ2-1; no definite D call. Trimming took off 0 bases at V and 10 bases at J, with 7 bases between the two ends. Per germline, CDR1 LGHDT and CDR2 YNNKEL (reference sequence). The CDR3 sequence is 12 residues long. CDR3 residues: CASSQDPLEQFF. The DNA of the CDR3 is TGTGCCAGCAGCCAAGACCCCCTGGAGCAGTTCTTC.

Notes on this clone: One end of the junction varies from germline; a read error may be responsible. The chain combines TRBV19 with TRBJ2-5; TRBD2 agrees at 11 bases. The CDR3 is made up of 15 amino acids. Germline assignment: CDR1 LNHDA and CDR2 SQIVND (reference sequence). CDR3 coding DNA: TGTGCCAGTATGGAACTAGCGGGAGACCATGAGACCCAGTACTTC. It yields the protein CASMELAGDHETQYF. Based on the CDR3 plus reference TRBV19 and TRBJ2-5, the full variable domain is DGGITQSPKYLFRKEGQNVTLSCEQNLNHDAMYWYRQDPGQGLRLIYYSQIVNDFQKGDIAEGYSVSREKKESFPLTVTSAQKNPTAFYLCASMELAGDHETQYFGPGTRLLVL.

The V and J genes are TRBV6-5 and TRBJ2-5; the D is unclear. Germline loops: CDR1 MNHEY, CDR2 SVGAGI. With 5 bases removed from V and 0 bases from J, the gap between germline ends came to 10 bases. The CDR3 totals 14 residues. CDR3 DNA: TGTGCCAGCAGTCTACAGACAAACCAAGAGACCCAGTACTTC. This gives the protein CASSLQTNQETQYF.

The chain recombines TRBV27 with TRBJ2-3; D not certain. Germline V gene data show CDR1 as MNHEY and CDR2 as SMNVEV (reference sequence). The CDR3 totals 17 residues. V lost 2 bases and J 4 bases, leaving 19 bases between the germline ends. CDR3 DNA sequence: TGTGCCAGCAGTTTAGCCGGTCCCGTAAATCGAGCAGATACGCAGTATTTT. Translated: CASSLAGPVNRADTQYF.

For the CDR3, the DNA is TGTGCCAGCAGCCCGGACACCTCAAATCAGCCCCAGCATTTT. Translation gives CASSPDTSNQPQHF. This chain uses TRBV6-2 or TRBV6-3 with TRBJ1-5; D may be TRBD1 (5 bases). The CDR3 loop spans 14 amino acids. Germline-derived CDR1 and CDR2 are MNHEY and SVGEGT. Trimming shortened V by 6 bases and J by 4 bases, and 13 bases separated the two germline ends.

V is TRBV6-5 and J is TRBJ1-5; TRBD1 matches at 7 bases. The CDR3 contains 15 residues. Germline V gene lookup returns CDR1 MNHEY and CDR2 SVGAGI. The V gene end was trimmed by 4 bases and the J gene end by 3 bases; junction bases not matched to a gene: 6. CDR3 nucleotide sequence: TGTGCCAGCAGTTCCGGGACAGCGTACAATCAGCCCCAGCATTTT. This codes for CASSSGTAYNQPQHF.

The CDR3 DNA follows: TGTGCCAGCAGTTTATCACCAGGGGCGCGAGAAAGCAATCAGCCCCAGCATTTT. Amino acids: CASSLSPGARESNQPQHF. V gene TRBV28 combines with J gene TRBJ1-5, with D tentatively TRBD1 (6 bases). The CDR3 extends over 18 amino acids. The V and J ends lost 1 base and 1 base respectively, with 17 bases between them. Germline V CDR1 and CDR2: MDHEN, SYDVKM.

Points on this clone: Additional DNA sequences in this sample encode the identical CDR3. The genes are TRBV5-1 and TRBJ2-1, with 13 bases fitting TRBD2. V lost 3 bases to trimming and J lost 4 bases; unmatched junction nucleotides: 1. Germline loops: CDR1 SGHRS, CDR2 YFSETQ. The CDR3 sequence is 15 residues long. The DNA for the CDR3 is TGCGCCAGCAGCTCGGGACTAGCGGGATACAATGAGCAGTTCTTC. It is translated as CASSSGLAGYNEQFF.

The chain employs TRBV19 and TRBJ2-6, with a weak D call TRBD1 (6 bases). Germline V gene lookup returns CDR1 LNHDA and CDR2 SQIVND (reference sequence). CDR3 size: 17 residues. Trimming stripped 7 bases from V and 2 bases from J, with 18 bases between. DNA of the CDR3: TGTGCCAGTACCCGCAGGGGCGGTGGTACTGGGGCCAACGTCCTGACTTTC. It specifies CASTRRGGGTGANVLTF.

V usage is TRBV18 and J usage is TRBJ2-1; D is possibly TRBD2 (7 bases). Germline CDR1 is KGHSH and CDR2 is LQKENI. The CDR3 covers 17 residues. With 3 bases removed from V and 0 bases from J, the gap between germline ends came to 15 bases. This chain's CDR3 is CASSPLSGGYSYNEQFF. CDR3 DNA: TGTGCCAGCTCACCCCTGTCGGGGGGCTACTCCTACAATGAGCAGTTCTTC.

The chain employs TRBV19 and TRBJ2-3; D uncertain. Germline V gene data show CDR1 as LNHDA and CDR2 as SQIVND (reference sequence). The CDR3 length is 14 residues. The V end was cut by 1 base, the J end by 3 bases, with 8 bases between. The CDR3 sequence: CASSIVPYTDTQYF. CDR3 DNA: TGTGCCAGTAGTATAGTCCCCTATACAGATACGCAGTATTTT.

This clone was observed a few times. This chain uses TRBV28 with TRBJ2-7; D might be TRBD1 (6 bases). V gave up 6 bases and J gave up 5 bases, with 17 bases separating them. The CDR3 totals 14 residues. In germline, CDR1 is MDHEN, CDR2 SYDVKM. The chain's CDR3 is CASSRLLTGDEQYF. As DNA, the CDR3 is TGTGCCAGCAGCCGATTATTGACAGGAGACGAGCAGTACTTC.

This clone was observed once. The rearrangement joins TRBV28 to TRBJ2-5; a possible D gene is TRBD1 (5 bases). The V end was cut by 8 bases, the J end by 5 bases, with 18 bases between. The CDR3 runs 14 residues. Germline V gene lookup returns CDR1 MDHEN and CDR2 SYDVKM. The CDR3 protein is CASEGVGIRETQYF. The CDR3 DNA reads TGTGCCAGCGAAGGGGTGGGGATTAGGGAGACCCAGTACTTC.